This T cell receptor (beta chain) was captured in a study of shared clonotypes between healthy human individuals. CDR1 and CDR2 (germline): SGHTA, FQGTGA. The CDR3 is 12 amino acids. V gave up 5 bases and J gave up 8 bases, with 12 bases separating them. TCRdb's copy holds only in-frame clones and misses some; the assay was immunoSEQ multiplex PCR. The data show 2 million to 2.5 million clones, around 90% seen once. This TCR derives from a man aged 18-30 years in good health. Some clones in this sample may be carry-over from other donors' samples. Sequences were obtained from naive CD4+ T cells from PBMCs. Subset described: CD45RA+ positively selected. The V and J genes are TRBV7-3 and TRBJ1-1; no definite D call. The CDR3 sequence is CASSTPLGEAFF. CDR3 sequence (DNA): TGTGCCAGCAGCACTCCTTTAGGGGAAGCTTTCTTT.